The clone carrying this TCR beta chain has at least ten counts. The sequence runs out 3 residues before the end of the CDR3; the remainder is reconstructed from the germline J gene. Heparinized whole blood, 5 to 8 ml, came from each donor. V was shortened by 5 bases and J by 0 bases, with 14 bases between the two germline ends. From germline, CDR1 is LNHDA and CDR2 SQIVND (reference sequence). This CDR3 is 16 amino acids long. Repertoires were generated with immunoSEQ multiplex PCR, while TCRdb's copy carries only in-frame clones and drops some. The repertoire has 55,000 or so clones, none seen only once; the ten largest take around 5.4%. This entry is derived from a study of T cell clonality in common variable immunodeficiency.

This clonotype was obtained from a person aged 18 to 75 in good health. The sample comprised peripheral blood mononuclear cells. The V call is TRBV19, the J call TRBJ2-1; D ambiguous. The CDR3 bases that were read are TGTGCCAGTAGTTCAGGAGACGTAAGCTCCTACAATGAG. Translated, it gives CASSSGDVSSYNE. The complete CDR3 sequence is CASSSGDVSSYNEQFF.